This is a list of T cell receptor beta chains from one sample in a study of T cells in Graves' hyperthyroidism and ophthalmopathy. TCRdb independently ran MiXCR on the multiplex PCR reads; one entry per CDR3 protein. This sample yields 550,000 to 800,000 distinct CDR3 sequences, of which roughly 17% are seen a single time; roughly 15% belongs to the top ten. Sequenced input: blood. These receptors were collected from a man in his forties or fifties with Graves' hyperthyroidism. Each CDR3 is given with its conserved first and last residue. Fields, in order: clone size, J gene, V gene, D gene, CDR3 protein, CDR3 DNA. A D gene is named only where the DNA matches it firmly. Only some rows state a clone size, as once, few, many or a class for expanded clones.

clone_size: few; j_call: TRBJ2-1; v_call: TRBV10-2; d_call: TRBD1; cdr3_aa: CASTEGSRDRGNNEQFF; cdr3_nt: TGCGCCAGCACAGAGGGGTCCAGGGACAGGGGGAACAATGAGCAGTTCTTC
clone_size: .; j_call: TRBJ2-3; v_call: TRBV28; d_call: .; cdr3_aa: CASNPPAVGDTQYF; cdr3_nt: TGTGCCAGCAACCCCCCGGCAGTTGGAGATACGCAGTATTTT
clone_size: many; j_call: TRBJ2-2; v_call: TRBV12-3/TRBV12-4; d_call: .; cdr3_aa: CASIRGTHNTGELFF; cdr3_nt: TGTGCCAGCATACGAGGGACACATAACACCGGGGAGCTGTTTTTT
clone_size: .; j_call: TRBJ2-7; v_call: TRBV6-1; d_call: .; cdr3_aa: CASENLYEQYF; cdr3_nt: TGTGCCAGCGAAAATTTGTACGAGCAGTACTTC
clone_size: .; j_call: TRBJ1-4; v_call: TRBV4-3; d_call: TRBD1; cdr3_aa: CASSQEGQPNEKLFF; cdr3_nt: TGCGCCAGCAGCCAAGAGGGACAGCCTAATGAAAAACTGTTTTTT
clone_size: once; j_call: TRBJ1-1; v_call: TRBV7-2; d_call: .; cdr3_aa: CTSSLRGNLEAFF; cdr3_nt: TGTACCAGCAGCTTAAGGGGTAACCTTGAAGCTTTCTTT
clone_size: few; j_call: TRBJ2-1; v_call: TRBV5-6; d_call: .; cdr3_aa: CAGSPGGTVHEQFF; cdr3_nt: TGTGCCGGCAGCCCCGGCGGGACAGTTCATGAGCAGTTCTTC
clone_size: .; j_call: TRBJ1-5; v_call: TRBV19; d_call: TRBD1; cdr3_aa: CASRVDRVGNQPQHF; cdr3_nt: TGTGCCAGTAGGGTGGACAGGGTGGGCAATCAGCCCCAGCATTTT
clone_size: many; j_call: TRBJ2-2; v_call: TRBV5-5; d_call: .; cdr3_aa: CASSGIVDGELFF; cdr3_nt: TGTGCCAGCAGCGGCATCGTCGACGGGGAGCTGTTTTTT
clone_size: few; j_call: TRBJ1-2; v_call: TRBV29-1; d_call: .; cdr3_aa: CSVEGLIPRRYGYTF; cdr3_nt: TGCAGCGTTGAAGGACTCATCCCCCGGCGCTATGGCTACACCTTC
clone_size: .; j_call: TRBJ2-2; v_call: TRBV5-6; d_call: .; cdr3_aa: CASSPDFANTGELFF; cdr3_nt: TGTGCCAGCAGCCCTGACTTCGCGAACACCGGGGAGCTGTTTTTT
clone_size: many; j_call: TRBJ2-1; v_call: TRBV12-3/TRBV12-4; d_call: .; cdr3_aa: CASSLQRPPYNEQFF; cdr3_nt: TGTGCCAGCAGTTTACAGCGGCCCCCCTACAATGAGCAGTTCTTC
clone_size: .; j_call: TRBJ1-5; v_call: TRBV19; d_call: .; cdr3_aa: CASTVTDNQPQHF; cdr3_nt: TGTGCCAGTACGGTGACGGATAATCAGCCCCAGCATTTT
clone_size: .; j_call: TRBJ2-1; v_call: TRBV19; d_call: .; cdr3_aa: CASSGRTVHNEQFF; cdr3_nt: TGTGCCAGTAGTGGTCGGACCGTTCACAATGAGCAGTTCTTC
clone_size: many; j_call: TRBJ2-7; v_call: TRBV28; d_call: .; cdr3_aa: CASSRMGAEQYF; cdr3_nt: TGTGCCAGCAGTCGTATGGGGGCCGAGCAGTACTTC
clone_size: .; j_call: TRBJ2-1; v_call: TRBV19; d_call: TRBD1; cdr3_aa: CASSIGDRGRNEQFF; cdr3_nt: TGTGCCAGTAGTATAGGGGACAGGGGGCGAAATGAGCAGTTCTTC
clone_size: .; j_call: TRBJ1-3; v_call: TRBV7-3; d_call: .; cdr3_aa: CASSQGTALGNTIYF; cdr3_nt: TGTGCCAGCAGCCAGGGGACGGCCCTTGGAAACACCATATATTTT
clone_size: .; j_call: TRBJ2-7; v_call: TRBV6-1; d_call: .; cdr3_aa: CASSPAYGANCEQYF; cdr3_nt: TGTGCCAGCAGCCCGGCGTACGGGGCTAACTGCGAGCAGTACTTC
clone_size: many; j_call: TRBJ1-1; v_call: TRBV12-3/TRBV12-4; d_call: TRBD1; cdr3_aa: CASSANGQGNTEAFF; cdr3_nt: TGTGCCAGCAGCGCAAACGGACAGGGGAACACTGAAGCTTTCTTT
clone_size: few; j_call: TRBJ2-5; v_call: TRBV20-1; d_call: TRBD2; cdr3_aa: CSARNSGMQETQYF; cdr3_nt: TGCAGTGCTAGAAATAGCGGGATGCAGGAGACCCAGTACTTC
clone_size: .; j_call: TRBJ2-7; v_call: TRBV28; d_call: TRBD1; cdr3_aa: CVSSGQGADEQYF; cdr3_nt: TGTGTCAGCAGTGGACAGGGGGCAGACGAGCAGTACTTC
clone_size: few; j_call: TRBJ2-3; v_call: TRBV24-1; d_call: TRBD2; cdr3_aa: CATDSGRTDTQYF; cdr3_nt: TGTGCCACCGATAGCGGGAGAACAGATACGCAGTATTTT
clone_size: .; j_call: TRBJ2-7; v_call: TRBV12-3/TRBV12-4; d_call: TRBD1; cdr3_aa: CASSQGGQGSYEQYF; cdr3_nt: TGTGCCAGCAGCCAGGGGGGACAGGGTTCCTACGAGCAGTACTTC
clone_size: many; j_call: TRBJ2-5; v_call: TRBV2; d_call: TRBD1; cdr3_aa: CASSEDRDETQYF; cdr3_nt: TGTGCCAGCAGCGAGGACAGGGATGAGACCCAGTACTTC
clone_size: many; j_call: TRBJ1-6; v_call: TRBV2; d_call: TRBD1; cdr3_aa: CASRVDRGSPLHF; cdr3_nt: TGTGCCAGCAGAGTGGACAGGGGATCACCCCTCCACTTT
clone_size: many; j_call: TRBJ2-5; v_call: TRBV5-1; d_call: .; cdr3_aa: CASSGGPTLLQETQYF; cdr3_nt: TGCGCCAGCAGCGGGGGCCCGACATTACTCCAAGAGACCCAGTACTTC
clone_size: many; j_call: TRBJ2-5; v_call: TRBV3-1; d_call: .; cdr3_aa: CASSQDQREGTQYF; cdr3_nt: TGTGCCAGCAGCCAAGATCAGCGAGAGGGGACCCAGTACTTC